Listed below are T cell receptor beta chains from one sample, sequenced in a study of OX40 agonist ivuxolimab in advanced cancers. Measured with immunoSEQ multiplex PCR; TCRdb has only the in-frame clones, and not every one. Here the sample spans fewer than 80,000 clones, around 85% being singletons. The sample consisted of CD4+ or CD8+ T cells sorted from blood, taken in a trial of the OX40 agonist ivuxolimab. Every receptor here comes from an adult with an advanced solid tumor such as melanoma, head and neck, liver or kidney cancer. Each CDR3 is given without its conserved first and last residue. D genes are given only for firm matches.

v_call: TRBV5-3; d_call: TRBD1; cdr3_aa: ARSQPGQGGYEQY
v_call: TRBV7-2; d_call: NA; cdr3_aa: ASSLERGGNQPQH
v_call: TRBV18; d_call: NA; cdr3_aa: ASSPFMGGRRQETQY
v_call: TRBV7-2; d_call: TRBD2; cdr3_aa: ASSLAAGGLNEQY
v_call: TRBV11-2; d_call: TRBD1; cdr3_aa: ASSRGQGGNQPQH
v_call: TRBV30; d_call: TRBD1; cdr3_aa: AWRIRGLDEQY
v_call: TRBV6-5; d_call: NA; cdr3_aa: ASSFKWSSGNTIY
v_call: TRBV30; d_call: NA; cdr3_aa: ALGTTGIGNTIY
v_call: TRBV5-1; d_call: NA; cdr3_aa: ASSLIGENTEAF
v_call: TRBV6-5; d_call: TRBD1; cdr3_aa: ASSPQGASNQPQH
v_call: TRBV5-1; d_call: TRBD2; cdr3_aa: ASSSSGREYEQY
v_call: TRBV28; d_call: NA; cdr3_aa: ASSSPSTVSNQPQH
v_call: TRBV28; d_call: NA; cdr3_aa: ASSQEGSYYGYT
v_call: TRBV28; d_call: NA; cdr3_aa: ASSSRTPVSYNEQF
v_call: TRBV7-9; d_call: NA; cdr3_aa: ASSPDRPSGANVLT
v_call: TRBV19; d_call: TRBD1; cdr3_aa: ASRVTGTGFYEQY
v_call: TRBV28; d_call: TRBD1; cdr3_aa: ASSSEGQGAVVQY
v_call: TRBV5-4; d_call: NA; cdr3_aa: ASKVWGPGTEAF
v_call: TRBV19; d_call: NA; cdr3_aa: ASSIVDGRSYNEQF
v_call: TRBV5-4; d_call: NA; cdr3_aa: ASSKGGRTDTQY
v_call: TRBV15; d_call: TRBD2; cdr3_aa: ATSRDTGLAGETQY
v_call: TRBV18; d_call: NA; cdr3_aa: ASSPPGPAGTEAF
v_call: TRBV19; d_call: NA; cdr3_aa: ASSIDRDRGYT
v_call: TRBV5-6; d_call: NA; cdr3_aa: ASSLGLHYGYT
v_call: TRBV5-1; d_call: TRBD1; cdr3_aa: ASTLGGQGKAGELF
v_call: TRBV7-2; d_call: NA; cdr3_aa: ASTQWTQGKNIQY
v_call: TRBV30; d_call: NA; cdr3_aa: AWTSDGAHQPQH
v_call: TRBV25-1; d_call: NA; cdr3_aa: ASSGSGNTIY
v_call: TRBV18; d_call: TRBD2; cdr3_aa: ASSPGLAGAYNEQF
v_call: TRBV30; d_call: TRBD2; cdr3_aa: AWSPPGLAGIGTQY
v_call: TRBV7-9; d_call: TRBD2; cdr3_aa: ASSLGSGGYTDTQY
v_call: TRBV27; d_call: TRBD1; cdr3_aa: ASRQPGQHNEQF